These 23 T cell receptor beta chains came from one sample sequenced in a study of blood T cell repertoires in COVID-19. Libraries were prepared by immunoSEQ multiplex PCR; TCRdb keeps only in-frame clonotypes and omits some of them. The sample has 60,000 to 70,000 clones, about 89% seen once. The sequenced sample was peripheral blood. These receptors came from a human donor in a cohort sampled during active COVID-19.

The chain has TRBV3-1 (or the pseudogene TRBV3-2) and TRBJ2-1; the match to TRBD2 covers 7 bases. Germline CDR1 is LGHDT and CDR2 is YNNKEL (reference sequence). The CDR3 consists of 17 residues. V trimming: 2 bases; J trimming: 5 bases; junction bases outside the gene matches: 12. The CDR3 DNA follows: TGTGCCAGCAGCCAAAGGGAGTCTAGCGGTAGAAACAATGAGCAGTTCTTC. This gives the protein CASSQRESSGRNNEQFF.

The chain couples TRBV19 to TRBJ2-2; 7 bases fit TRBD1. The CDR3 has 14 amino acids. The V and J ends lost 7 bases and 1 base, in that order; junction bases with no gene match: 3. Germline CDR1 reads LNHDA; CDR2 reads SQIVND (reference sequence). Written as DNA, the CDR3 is TGTGCCAGTAAGTGGACAGGGAACACCGGGGAGCTGTTTTTT. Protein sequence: CASKWTGNTGELFF. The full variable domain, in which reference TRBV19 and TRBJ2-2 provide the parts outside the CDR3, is DGGITQSPKYLFRKEGQNVTLSCEQNLNHDAMYWYRQDPGQGLRLIYYSQIVNDFQKGDIAEGYSVSREKKESFPLTVTSAQKNPTAFYLCASKWTGNTGELFFGEGSRLTVL.

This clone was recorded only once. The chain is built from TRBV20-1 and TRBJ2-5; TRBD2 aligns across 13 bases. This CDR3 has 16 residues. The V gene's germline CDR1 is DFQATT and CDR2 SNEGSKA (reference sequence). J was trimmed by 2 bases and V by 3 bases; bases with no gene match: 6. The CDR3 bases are TGCAGTGCTAGTTCCCGGACTAGCGGGGGACAAGAGACCCAGTACTTC. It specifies CSASSRTSGGQETQYF.

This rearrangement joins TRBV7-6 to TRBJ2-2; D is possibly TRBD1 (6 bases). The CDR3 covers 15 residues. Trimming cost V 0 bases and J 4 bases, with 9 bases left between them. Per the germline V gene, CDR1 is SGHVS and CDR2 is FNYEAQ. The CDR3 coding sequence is TGTGCCAGCAGCTTAGCAGGGGGAAGCACCGGGGAGCTGTTTTTT. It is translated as CASSLAGGSTGELFF.

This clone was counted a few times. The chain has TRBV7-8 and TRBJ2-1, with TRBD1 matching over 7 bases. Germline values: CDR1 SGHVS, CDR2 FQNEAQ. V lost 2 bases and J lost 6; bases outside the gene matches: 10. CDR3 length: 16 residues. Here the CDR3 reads CASSLSDRASINEQFF. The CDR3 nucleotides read TGTGCCAGCAGCTTATCCGACAGGGCCTCTATCAATGAGCAGTTCTTC.

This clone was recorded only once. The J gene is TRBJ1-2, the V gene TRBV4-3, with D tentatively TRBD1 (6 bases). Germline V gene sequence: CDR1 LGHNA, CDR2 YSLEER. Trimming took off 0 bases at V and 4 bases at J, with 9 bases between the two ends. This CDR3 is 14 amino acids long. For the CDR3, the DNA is TGCGCCAGCAGCCAAGAAAGGGGGTTCTATGGCTACACCTTC. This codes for CASSQERGFYGYTF.

CDR3 amino acids: CASSLHLAYGYTF. The CDR3, as DNA: TGTGCCAGCAGTTTACATTTGGCCTATGGCTACACCTTC. The gene calls are TRBV27 and TRBJ1-2; no clear D gene. This CDR3 is built from 13 residues. Germline CDR1 is MNHEY and CDR2 is SMNVEV (reference sequence). V shed 2 bases and J shed 4 bases, with 8 bases lying between them.

The DNA of the CDR3 is TGTGCCAGCAATTCCCGGGGATCTAACTATGGCTACACCTTC. Encoded protein: CASNSRGSNYGYTF. This rearrangement joins TRBV5-3 to TRBJ1-2, with D unclear. TRBV5-3 carries the ORF label, with uncertain function. V lost 8 bases and J lost 0, with 14 bases in between. The CDR3 consists of 14 residues.

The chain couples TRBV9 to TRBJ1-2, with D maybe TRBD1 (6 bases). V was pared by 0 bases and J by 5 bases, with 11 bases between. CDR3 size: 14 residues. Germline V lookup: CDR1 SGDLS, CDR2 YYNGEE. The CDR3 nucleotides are TGTGCCAGCAGCGTAGGGACAGAATTATATGGCTACACCTTC. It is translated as CASSVGTELYGYTF.

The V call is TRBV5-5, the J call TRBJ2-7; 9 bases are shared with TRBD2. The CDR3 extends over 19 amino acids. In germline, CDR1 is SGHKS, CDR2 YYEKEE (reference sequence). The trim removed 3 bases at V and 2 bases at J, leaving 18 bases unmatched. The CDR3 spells CASSSQQTGDGLAPYEQYF. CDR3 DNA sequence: TGTGCCAGCAGCTCTCAACAGACCGGAGATGGACTAGCGCCCTACGAGCAGTACTTC.

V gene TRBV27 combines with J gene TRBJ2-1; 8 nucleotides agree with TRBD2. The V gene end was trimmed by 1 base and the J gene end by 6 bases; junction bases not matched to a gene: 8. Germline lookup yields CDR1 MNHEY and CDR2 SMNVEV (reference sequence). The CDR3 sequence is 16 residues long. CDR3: CASSLFGTRWGNEQFF. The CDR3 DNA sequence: TGTGCCAGCAGTTTATTTGGGACTAGATGGGGCAATGAGCAGTTCTTC.

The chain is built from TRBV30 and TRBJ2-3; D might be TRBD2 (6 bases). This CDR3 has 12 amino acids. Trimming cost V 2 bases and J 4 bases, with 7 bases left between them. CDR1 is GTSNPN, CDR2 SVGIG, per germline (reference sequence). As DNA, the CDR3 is TGTGCCTGGAGTACGGGAGCAGATACGCAGTATTTT. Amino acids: CAWSTGADTQYF.

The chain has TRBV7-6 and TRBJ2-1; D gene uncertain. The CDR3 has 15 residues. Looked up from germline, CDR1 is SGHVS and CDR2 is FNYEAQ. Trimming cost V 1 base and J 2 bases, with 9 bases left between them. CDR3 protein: CASSLGGTPYNEQFF. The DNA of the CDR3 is TGTGCCAGCAGCTTAGGAGGAACTCCCTACAATGAGCAGTTCTTC.

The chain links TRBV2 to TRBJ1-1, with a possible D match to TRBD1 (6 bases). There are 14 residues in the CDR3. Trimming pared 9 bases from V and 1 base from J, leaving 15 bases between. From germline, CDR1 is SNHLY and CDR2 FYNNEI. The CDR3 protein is CARLGQIQNTEAFF. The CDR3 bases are TGTGCCAGGCTTGGACAGATACAGAACACTGAAGCTTTCTTT. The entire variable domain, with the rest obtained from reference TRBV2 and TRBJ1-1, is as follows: EPEVTQTPSHQVTQMGQEVILRCVPISNHLYFYWYRQILGQKVEFLVSFYNNEISEKSEIFDDQFSVERPDGSNFTLKIRSTKLEDSAMYFCARLGQIQNTEAFFGQGTRLTVV.

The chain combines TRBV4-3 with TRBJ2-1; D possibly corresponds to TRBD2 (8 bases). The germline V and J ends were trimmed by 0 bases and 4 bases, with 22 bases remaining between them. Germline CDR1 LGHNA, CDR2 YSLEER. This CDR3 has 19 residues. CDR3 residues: CASSQEYARGTRGYNEQFF. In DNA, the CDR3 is TGCGCCAGCAGCCAAGAGTATGCCAGGGGGACTAGAGGGTACAATGAGCAGTTCTTC.

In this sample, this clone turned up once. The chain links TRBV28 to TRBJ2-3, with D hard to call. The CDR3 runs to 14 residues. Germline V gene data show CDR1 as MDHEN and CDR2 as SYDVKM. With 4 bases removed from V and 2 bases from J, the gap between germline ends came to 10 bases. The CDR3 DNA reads TGTGCCAGCAGTTCGGTATCCTCCACAGATACGCAGTATTTT. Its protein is CASSSVSSTDTQYF.

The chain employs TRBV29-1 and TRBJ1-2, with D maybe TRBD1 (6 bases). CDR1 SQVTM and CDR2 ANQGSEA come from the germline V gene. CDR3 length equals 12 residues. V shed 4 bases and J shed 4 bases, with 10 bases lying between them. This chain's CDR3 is CSVAQGSYGYTF. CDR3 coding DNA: TGCAGCGTTGCGCAGGGGTCCTATGGCTACACCTTC. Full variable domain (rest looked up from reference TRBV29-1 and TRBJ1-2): SAVISQKPSRDICQRGTSLTIQCQVDSQVTMMFWYRQQPGQSLTLIATANQGSEATYESGFVIDKFPISRPNLTFSTLTVSNMSPEDSSIYLCSVAQGSYGYTFGSGTRLTVV.

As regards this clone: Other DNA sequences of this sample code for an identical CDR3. The CDR3 reads CASSLGGGDYEQYF. The CDR3 coding sequence is TGTGCCAGCAGCTTGGGTGGCGGGGATTACGAGCAGTACTTC. The genes are TRBV5-4 and TRBJ2-7; a weak D match, TRBD2 (6 bases). This CDR3 is 14 amino acids long. Germline V lookup: CDR1 SGHNT, CDR2 YYREEE (reference sequence). V lost 0 bases and J lost 4, with 11 bases in between.

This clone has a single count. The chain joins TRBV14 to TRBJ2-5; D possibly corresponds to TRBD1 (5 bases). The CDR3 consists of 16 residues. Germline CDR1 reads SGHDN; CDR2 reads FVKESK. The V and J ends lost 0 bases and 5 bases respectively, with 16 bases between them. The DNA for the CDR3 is TGTGCCAGCAGCCAAGATAAGTACCAGGGTTGGGAGACCCAGTACTTC. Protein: CASSQDKYQGWETQYF.

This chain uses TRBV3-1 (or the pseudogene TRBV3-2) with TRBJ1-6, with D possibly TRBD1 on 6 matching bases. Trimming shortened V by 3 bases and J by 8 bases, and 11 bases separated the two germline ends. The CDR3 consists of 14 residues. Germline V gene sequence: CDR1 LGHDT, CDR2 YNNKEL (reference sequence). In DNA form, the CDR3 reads TGTGCCAGCAGCCAGGGCAGGGGAGATTCACCCCTCCACTTT. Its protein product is CASSQGRGDSPLHF.

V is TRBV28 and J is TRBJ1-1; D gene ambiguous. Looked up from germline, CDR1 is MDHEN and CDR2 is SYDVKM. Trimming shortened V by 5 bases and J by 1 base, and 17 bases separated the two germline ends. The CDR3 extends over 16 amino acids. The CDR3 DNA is TGTGCCAGCAGTGGAGCTGACGAGGGATCGAACACTGAAGCTTTCTTT. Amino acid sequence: CASSGADEGSNTEAFF.

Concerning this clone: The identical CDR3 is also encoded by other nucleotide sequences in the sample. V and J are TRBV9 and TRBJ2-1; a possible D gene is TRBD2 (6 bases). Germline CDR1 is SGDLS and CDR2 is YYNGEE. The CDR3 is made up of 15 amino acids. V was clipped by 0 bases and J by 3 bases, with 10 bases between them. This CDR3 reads CASSVATGSYNEQFF. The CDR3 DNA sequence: TGTGCCAGCAGCGTAGCTACCGGGAGCTACAATGAGCAGTTCTTC.

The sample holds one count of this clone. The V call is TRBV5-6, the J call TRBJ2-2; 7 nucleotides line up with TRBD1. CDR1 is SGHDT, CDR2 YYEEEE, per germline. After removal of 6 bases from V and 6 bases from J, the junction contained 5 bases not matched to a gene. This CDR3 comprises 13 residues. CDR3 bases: TGTGCCAGCACCAACCAGGGGGCCGGGGAGCTGTTTTTT. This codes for CASTNQGAGELFF.